This TCR beta chain was identified in a study of control samples from healthy donors and cancer patients. This table comes from immunoSEQ multiplex PCR, and its TCRdb copy is limited to in-frame clones, with some not included. The table shows under 200,000 clones, with approximately 92% occurring only once. The sequenced sample was blood. The sequence was obtained from a woman aged 60 to 75 in good health.

CDR3: CASSDSLSGFGYTF. The CDR3 region has the DNA TGTGCCAGCAGTGATTCACTTTCAGGGTTTGGCTACACCTTC. The chain links TRBV6-1 to TRBJ1-2, with D perhaps matching TRBD1 (5 bases). Germline lookup yields CDR1 MNHNS and CDR2 SASEGT. Trimming pared 3 bases from V and 7 bases from J, leaving 15 bases between. CDR3 size: 14 residues.